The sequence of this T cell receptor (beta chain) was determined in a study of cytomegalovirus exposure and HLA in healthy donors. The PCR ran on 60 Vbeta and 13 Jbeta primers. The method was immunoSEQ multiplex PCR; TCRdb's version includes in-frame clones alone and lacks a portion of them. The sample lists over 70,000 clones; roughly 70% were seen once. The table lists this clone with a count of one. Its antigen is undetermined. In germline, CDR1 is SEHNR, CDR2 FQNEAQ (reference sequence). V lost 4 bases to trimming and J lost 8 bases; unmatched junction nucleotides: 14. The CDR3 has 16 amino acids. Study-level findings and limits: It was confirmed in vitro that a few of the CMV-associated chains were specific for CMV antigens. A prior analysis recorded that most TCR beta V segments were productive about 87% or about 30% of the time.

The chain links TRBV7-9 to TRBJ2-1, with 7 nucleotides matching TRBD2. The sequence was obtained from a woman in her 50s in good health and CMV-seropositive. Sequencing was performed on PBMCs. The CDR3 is CASSSAGGRGDYEQFF. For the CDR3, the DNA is TGTGCCAGCAGCTCGGCAGGCGGGAGAGGGGATTATGAGCAGTTCTTC.